This T cell receptor beta chain was recovered during a study of Ad26.COV2.S vaccination and SARS-CoV-2 variants (dated by TCRdb to the early 2020s). Background on the whole study: Vaccine-arm donors came from COV1001, a multicentre, randomized, double-blind, placebo-controlled phase I-IIa trial of Ad26.COV2.S in healthy adults. Ad26.COV2.S was given intramuscularly at 5x10^10 or 1x10^11 viral particles, as a single shot or as two shots 56 days apart. The specificity and breadth of SARS-CoV-2-reactive T cell receptors after Ad26.COV2.S vaccination were assessed by TCRbeta repertoire sequencing. The TCR-sequenced set comprised around 30 samples: some 20 Ad26.COV2.S vaccine recipients, 5 placebo recipients and 8 SARS-CoV-2 convalescent individuals. Participants in the trial were split at random into five groups of five each, receiving low-dose or high-dose Ad26.COV2.S once or twice, or else placebo on both occasions. Blinding of investigators to trial group allocation was maintained during experiments and outcome assessment.

On the study overall, not on this receptor specifically: Ad26.COV2.S recipients had higher spike-specific TCR breadth than placebo recipients (P = 0.0014). Comparable non-spike TCR breadth was observed between vaccine and placebo recipients, consistent with only spike being contained in the vaccine. It was noted by the authors that total T cell responses may have been underestimated by the TCR breadth and depth analyses. Comparing responses between vaccine doses or regimens was not something the study was powered to do. After vaccination, substantial breadth of spike-specific CD8+ and CD4+ T cell responses was reported.

V is pared back by 3 bases and J by 3 bases, with 11 bases lying between the germline termini. CDR1 and CDR2 are drawn from the germline V gene: MDHEN, SYDVKM. The CDR3 numbers 14 residues from cysteine through phenylalanine. Here the CDR3 DNA is all that survives: 42 bases in frame from base 1. As to this clone: The clone's antigen remains unknown. Base qualities are not recorded, but no much larger clone differs from it by a single base.

The treatment or condition label for this specimen denotes: some 19 received Ad26.COV2.S at low or high dose, single or two shots; roughly five received placebo; per-sample allocation not given. Repertoires of vaccine and placebo recipients were sequenced from samples taken on day 63 after the first injection. Cohort 1b enrolled 25 to 30 adults aged 18-55 years at a single site in Boston, USA, between 29 July and 7 August 2020. Ad26.COV2.S was a replication-incompetent adenovirus type 26 vector expressing a prefusion-stabilized SARS-CoV-2 spike protein from the original Wuhan strain. The immunoSEQ Assay was used to sequence TCRbeta CDR3 regions. After extraction, genomic DNA underwent amplification by bias-controlled multiplex PCR, followed by high-throughput sequencing. Concerning the study's data processing: To quantify the absolute abundance of each unique TCRbeta CDR3 region, sequences were collapsed and filtered. T cell fraction was estimated by normalizing TCRbeta template counts to usable DNA, with usable DNA measured through amplification of reference genes found in all nucleated cells. Repertoire TCRs were annotated as SARS-CoV-2-specific by exact matching of V gene, CDR3 amino acid sequence and J gene to a known reactive TCR set. The reference SARS-CoV-2 TCR set was obtained from MIRA and was filtered for enrichment in COVID-19-positive ImmuneCODE repertoires, whereby public or cross-reactive TCRs were removed. Drawing on the MIRA antigens, annotated TCRs were analysed further at the level of specific ORF or position within ORF. Breadth was defined as the number of annotated unique rearrangements divided by the total number of unique productive rearrangements, and depth was defined as the summed frequency of the annotated unique rearrangements. TCR breadth was compared between groups using two-sided Wilcoxon rank-sum tests. TCRdb carries this immuneACCESS record with in-frame sequences only. Its versions omit some clonotypes, under half of them owing to an unresolved V gene in the studies checked, with the rest unexplained. The V and J calls and clone size come from that table; D and trimming were worked out from the DNA. Here the sample has roughly 350,000 clones; 85% to 90% occur a single time. In total, the top ten clones hold approximately 5% of the sample.

The source material was peripheral blood, sampled in a trial of Ad26.COV2.S vaccine versus placebo. In this chain, TRBV28 is recombined with TRBJ2-5; a confident D gene designation cannot be given. The sequence came from a person between 18 and 65 years old who received the Ad26.COV2.S COVID-19 vaccine or a placebo. The CDR3 here reads CASSFTAVKETQYF. The nucleotide sequence is TGTGCCAGCAGTTTTACGGCAGTTAAAGAGACCCAGTACTTC.